These 3 T cell receptor beta chains were sequenced from one sample in a study of graft-versus-host responses after intestinal transplantation. Method: immunoSEQ multiplex PCR; TCRdb's copy keeps in-frame clones and lacks some. The table records about 20,000 clones, around nine tenths of them present only once. Sequences were derived from PBMCs, sampled approximately 240 days after intestinal transplant. These receptors came from a human patient who received an intestinal transplant, so some T cells may come from the graft donor.

The J gene is TRBJ2-1, the V gene TRBV9; a weak D match, TRBD2 (6 bases). Germline assignment: CDR1 SGDLS and CDR2 YYNGEE. This CDR3 spans 15 amino acids. V lost 0 bases, J lost 3 bases, and 10 bases lay in between. CDR3 sequence: CASSVVEGLYNEQFF. In DNA form, the CDR3 reads TGTGCCAGCAGCGTAGTTGAGGGACTCTACAATGAGCAGTTCTTC.

The J gene is TRBJ1-5, the V gene TRBV6-1; tentative D call: TRBD1 (5 bases). In germline, CDR1 is MNHNS, CDR2 SASEGT. Trimming stripped 1 base from V and 5 bases from J, with 24 bases between. This CDR3 comprises 19 residues. CDR3 amino acids: CASSEGLGDRASAYQPQHF. The CDR3 nucleotides are TGTGCCAGCAGTGAAGGTCTGGGAGACAGAGCGTCCGCCTATCAGCCCCAGCATTTT.

This clone was observed once. The chain carries TRBV7-9 and TRBJ1-6; TRBD1 is a possible D gene (6 bases). CDR1 SEHNR and CDR2 FQNEAQ come from the germline V gene (reference sequence). Trimming stripped 6 bases from V and 7 bases from J, with 13 bases between. This CDR3 is built from 14 residues. CDR3 sequence (DNA): TGTGCCAGCAGTGCCTGGACAGACAATTCACCCCTCCACTTT. Its translation: CASSAWTDNSPLHF.